The 24 T cell receptor beta chains below all came from one sample that was sequenced in a study of blood T cells in healthy people across ages. The use of a sample-barcoded 5' primer and a J-beta primer mix characterized a second PCR of 7 to 11 cycles. In TCRdb, the 5' RACE reads were re-called with MiXCR into one record per CDR3 protein. The table includes 500,000 to 550,000 distinct CDR3 sequences, 24% detected once. The same sample was also studied in work on T cells of mothers and their children.

Sequencing used blood. Receptors were obtained from a boy younger than 18 in good health.

V is TRBV20-1 and J is TRBJ1-1; D unresolved. CDR3 length equals 14 residues. Germline CDR1 DFQATT, CDR2 SNEGSKA (reference sequence). Between the trimmed V and J ends, which lost 3 bases and 1 base, there was a span of 12 bases. CDR3 residues: CSASPQITNTEAFF. The CDR3 DNA follows: TGCAGTGCTAGTCCACAGATTACGAACACTGAAGCTTTCTTT.

The V and J genes are TRBV11-2 and TRBJ2-4; D is tentatively TRBD1 or TRBD2 (5 bases each). V was pared by 3 bases and J by 7 bases, with 10 bases between. This CDR3 is built from 13 residues. CDR1 and CDR2 (germline): SGHAT, FQNNGV. The CDR3 protein is CASSFRDPNIQYF. The CDR3 bases are TGTGCCAGCAGCTTCCGGGACCCTAACATTCAGTACTTC.

This clonotype turned up a few times. The chain combines TRBV6-5 with TRBJ2-5; the D gene is possibly TRBD2 (5 bases). Trimming took 5 bases from V and 9 from J, leaving 10 bases between them. CDR1 and CDR2 from the germline V gene are MNHEY and SVGAGI. CDR3 size: 11 residues. The CDR3 reads CASSDFGAQYF. The CDR3 DNA follows: TGTGCCAGCAGTGACTTCGGGGCCCAGTACTTC.

The J gene is TRBJ2-5, the V gene TRBV20-1; D possibly matches TRBD1 or TRBD2 (5 bases each). The closer fit of TRBJ2-7 to the DNA end suggests the J call may be wrong. Germline CDR1 reads DFQATT; CDR2 reads SNEGSKA (reference sequence). CDR3 size: 13 residues. CDR3 protein: CSAPRDPYYEQYF. CDR3 in DNA: TGCAGTGCTCCTAGGGACCCGTACTACGAGCAGTACTTC.

The table lists this clonotype with a few counts. The genes are TRBV11-2 and TRBJ2-2; 11 bases are a match to TRBD2. The length of the CDR3 is 19 residues. J was trimmed by 2 bases and V by 0 bases; bases with no gene match: 8. CDR1 is SGHAT, CDR2 FQNNGV, per germline. The CDR3 DNA reads TGTGCCAGCAGCTTAGACGGGCTAGCGGGGGGCGCCAACACCGGGGAGCTGTTTTTT. Translated: CASSLDGLAGGANTGELFF.

The V gene is TRBV29-1, the J gene TRBJ2-7; 9 bases are shared with TRBD1. The V segment lost 4 bases and the J segment 2 bases; nucleotides outside the gene matches: 3. Looked up from germline, CDR1 is SQVTM and CDR2 is ANQGSEA. This CDR3 is 13 amino acids long. The CDR3, as DNA: TGCAGCGTTGTGGGACAGGGAGCCTACGAGCAGTACTTC. Amino acids: CSVVGQGAYEQYF.

V gene TRBV6-2 or TRBV6-3 combines with J gene TRBJ1-1; 9 bases are shared with TRBD1. CDR1 is MNHEY and CDR2 is SVGEGT in the germline V gene. The CDR3 runs 13 residues. V gave up 5 bases and J gave up 10 bases; unmatched junction bases: 8. The CDR3 DNA is TGTGCCAGCAGTAGGGGACAGGGCCTTGCAGCTTTCTTT. Its protein is CASSRGQGLAAFF.

The chain recombines TRBV6-2 or TRBV6-3 with TRBJ2-1, with 9 bases that match TRBD2. CDR3 length: 13 amino acids. Germline V CDR1 and CDR2: MNHEY, SVGEGT. The trim removed 6 bases at V and 8 bases at J, leaving 5 bases unmatched. CDR3 bases: TGTGCCAGCAGCCGAGCGGGGGGCTATGAGCAGTTCTTC. The encoded protein is CASSRAGGYEQFF.

This clonotype was seen more than once but under ten times. The chain has TRBV6-5 and TRBJ2-2, with TRBD2 matching 8 bases. Germline CDR1 is MNHEY and CDR2 is SVGAGI. The CDR3 runs 16 residues. Trimming took 0 bases from V and 7 from J; bases not matched to a gene: 7. In DNA, the CDR3 is TGTGCCAGCAGTTACTCGACCGGGAGGGCCGACGGGGAGCTGTTTTTT. It yields the protein CASSYSTGRADGELFF.

In this sample, this clonotype turned up a few times. The chain employs TRBV6-2 or TRBV6-3 and TRBJ2-4; TRBD2 might be the D (5 bases). CDR1 is MNHEY, CDR2 SVGEGT, per germline. V was cut by 0 bases and J by 4 bases, with 19 bases left in between. There are 18 residues in the CDR3. CDR3 residues: CASSYSIGSLARKNIQYF. In DNA, the CDR3 is TGTGCCAGCAGTTACTCGATAGGGAGCTTAGCGCGAAAAAACATTCAGTACTTC.

The rearrangement links TRBV2 to TRBJ2-5; 10 positions match TRBD2. The J call is doubtful: the DNA matches TRBJ2-7 better. The V gene's germline CDR1 is SNHLY and CDR2 FYNNEI. The CDR3 has 15 amino acids. CDR3 region: CASNGLAARSYEQYF. The CDR3 DNA follows: TGTGCCAGCAATGGACTAGCGGCTAGGTCCTACGAGCAGTACTTC.

J is TRBJ2-7 and V is TRBV12-3 or TRBV12-4; 11 nucleotides align to TRBD2. V was clipped by 9 bases and J by 5 bases; unmatched bases: 9. There are 14 residues in the CDR3. The DNA of the CDR3 is TGTGCCAGTTCCGCTAGCGGGAGGTCGAACGAGCAGTACTTC. This codes for CASSASGRSNEQYF.

This clonotype was detected ten times or more. The chain links TRBV7-6 to TRBJ2-7; D could derive from TRBD1 or TRBD2 (5 bases each). CDR1 is SGHVS and CDR2 is FNYEAQ in the germline V gene. V was cut by 5 bases and J by 0 bases, with 8 bases left in between. The CDR3 extends over 13 amino acids. This chain's CDR3 is CASSPGTSYEQYF. The CDR3 DNA follows: TGTGCCAGCAGCCCCGGGACCTCCTACGAGCAGTACTTC.

DNA of the CDR3: TGTGCCAGCAATCGAGGGGGCGCCCGGGAAAAACTGTTTTTT. Encoded protein: CASNRGGAREKLFF. J is TRBJ1-4 and V is TRBV6-5; 7 positions agree with TRBD1. The length of the CDR3 is 14 residues. The junction had 10 bases not matched to a gene; V was cut back by 7 bases and J by 8 bases. Germline V CDR1 and CDR2: MNHEY, SVGAGI.

CDR3 in amino acids: CASSWPGLYTDTQYF. The CDR3 nucleotides are TGTGCCAGCAGCTGGCCGGGACTATACACAGATACGCAGTATTTT. The chain recombines TRBV11-2 with TRBJ2-3, with TRBD2 identical over 7 bases. With V trimmed by 4 bases and J by 2 bases, 6 bases remained unmatched. The CDR3 extends over 15 amino acids. Germline V lookup: CDR1 SGHAT, CDR2 FQNNGV.

The chain links TRBV7-8 to TRBJ2-5; 12 bases fit TRBD1. The CDR3 loop spans 18 amino acids. The V and J ends lost 4 bases and 4 bases, in that order; junction bases with no gene match: 13. Germline V gene data show CDR1 as SGHVS and CDR2 as FQNEAQ. CDR3 amino acids: CASSSVPGQGALGETQYF. The CDR3 nucleotides are TGTGCCAGCAGCTCCGTTCCGGGACAGGGGGCCTTAGGAGAGACCCAGTACTTC.

This clonotype was counted between two and nine times. This rearrangement joins TRBV5-1 to TRBJ2-1, with D possibly TRBD2 on 6 matching bases. CDR1 is SGHRS and CDR2 is YFSETQ in the germline V gene. V lost 3 bases and J 3 bases, leaving 13 bases between the germline ends. The CDR3 runs to 15 residues. The CDR3: CASSSVAEIYNEQFF. The CDR3 coding sequence is TGCGCCAGCAGCTCGGTAGCGGAGATCTACAATGAGCAGTTCTTC.

This clonotype was counted only a few times. The V gene is TRBV2, the J gene TRBJ2-6, with 8 bases that match TRBD1. After removal of 8 bases from V and 0 bases from J, the junction contained 9 bases not matched to a gene. CDR3 length: 17 amino acids. Germline values: CDR1 SNHLY, CDR2 FYNNEI. This chain's CDR3 is CASQPGQVLSGANVLTF. The CDR3 coding sequence is TGTGCCAGCCAACCGGGACAGGTCCTCTCTGGGGCCAACGTCCTGACTTTC.

The chain has TRBV27 and TRBJ2-7; possible D gene TRBD2, 6 bases. Germline assignment: CDR1 MNHEY and CDR2 SMNVEV (reference sequence). This CDR3 is built from 14 residues. V was trimmed by 4 bases and J by 2 bases, leaving 12 bases between them. The CDR3 protein is CASSSVTGAYEQYF. For the CDR3, the DNA is TGTGCCAGCAGTTCCGTGACGGGAGCCTACGAGCAGTACTTC.

The chain is built from TRBV19 and TRBJ2-1, with TRBD2 matching 11 bases. From germline, CDR1 is LNHDA and CDR2 SQIVND (reference sequence). The CDR3 is 16 residues long. V dropped 5 bases and J dropped 5; count of bases not matched to a gene: 8. CDR3 amino acids: CASSFVAGGPDNEQFF. Here the CDR3 DNA reads TGTGCCAGTAGTTTCGTAGCGGGAGGGCCTGACAATGAGCAGTTCTTC.

This clonotype was detected only a few times. The V gene is TRBV7-9, the J gene TRBJ1-2; D not resolved. The CDR3 sequence is 13 residues long. V dropped 3 bases and J dropped 8 bases, with 13 bases sitting between them. The germline V gene has CDR1 SEHNR and CDR2 FQNEAQ (reference sequence). The CDR3 DNA reads TGTGCCAGCAGCTTCGGGGAATCGGGAGGCTACACCTTC. Encoded protein: CASSFGESGGYTF.

V is TRBV20-1 and J is TRBJ1-2; maybe TRBD1 (6 bases). This CDR3 comprises 15 residues. CDR1 DFQATT and CDR2 SNEGSKA come from the germline V gene (reference sequence). Trimming left V 0 bases short and J 2 bases short, with 13 bases between. The CDR3 here is CSARDQGNVNYGYTF. Here the CDR3 DNA reads TGCAGTGCTAGAGATCAGGGGAATGTAAACTATGGCTACACCTTC.

CDR3 nucleotide sequence: TGTGCCAGCTCTCCGGCAGGGTACCGCTATGGCTACACCTTC. Translated, it gives CASSPAGYRYGYTF. The rearrangement links TRBV25-1 to TRBJ1-2, with D possibly matching TRBD1 (5 bases). The CDR3 runs 14 residues. Germline assignment: CDR1 MGHDK and CDR2 SYGVNS. Deletions cut 8 bases from V and 4 bases from J, with 17 bases between.

The chain uses TRBV7-2 and TRBJ2-5, with 8 bases identical to TRBD2. Looked up from germline, CDR1 is SGHTA and CDR2 is FQGNSA. The CDR3 sequence is 16 residues long. Germline trimming cut 1 base from V and 0 bases from J; bases unmatched to any gene: 4. Here the CDR3 DNA reads TGTGCCAGCAGCTTAGGGGCGGGGGGTTACCAAGAGACCCAGTACTTC. This gives the protein CASSLGAGGYQETQYF.